One and the same sample provided the 20 T cell receptor beta chains below, sequenced in a study of CD8 T cells in Susac syndrome. RNA was extracted with the RNeasy kit, and a quantity of roughly 0.5 to 1 ug was reverse transcribed using random hexamers. TCRdb independently ran MiXCR on the immunoSEQ multiplex PCR reads; one entry per CDR3 protein. The repertoire holds about 180,000 distinct CDR3 sequences, with roughly 95% as singletons. The specimen sequenced was CD4+ T cells from PBMCs. Every receptor here comes from a human donor with Susac syndrome.

V usage is TRBV5-1 and J usage is TRBJ2-1; D perhaps matches TRBD2 (5 bases). Trimming shortened V by 2 bases and J by 6 bases, and 9 bases separated the two germline ends. CDR3 length: 13 amino acids. Germline V gene lookup returns CDR1 SGHRS and CDR2 YFSETQ. This CDR3 reads CASSLVDSNEQFF. In DNA form, the CDR3 reads TGCGCCAGCAGCTTAGTGGACTCCAATGAGCAGTTCTTC.

The chain uses TRBV20-1 and TRBJ2-1; D is uncertain. The V gene lost 5 bases and the J gene lost 10 bases, with 15 bases spanning the gap. The germline V gene encodes CDR1 DFQATT and CDR2 SNEGSKA (reference sequence). There are 12 residues in the CDR3. CDR3 bases: TGCAGTGCTGAGCTATACATGGTCGAGCAGTTCTTC. Translating gives CSAELYMVEQFF.

The V and J genes are TRBV29-1 and TRBJ2-1; no firm D call. CDR1 and CDR2 from the germline V gene are SQVTM and ANQGSEA. V dropped 7 bases and J dropped 4 bases, with 8 bases sitting between them. This CDR3 has 11 amino acids. CDR3 DNA sequence: TGCAGCGCCTACCGTTACAATGAGCAGTTCTTC. It codes for CSAYRYNEQFF.

The chain combines TRBV7-3 with TRBJ2-3; a possible D gene is TRBD1 (7 bases). Germline V gives CDR1 SGHTA, CDR2 FQGTGA. This CDR3 has 14 amino acids. V dropped 5 bases and J dropped 5 bases, with 14 bases sitting between them. CDR3 in amino acids: CASSQGGAGDTQYF. CDR3 in DNA: TGTGCCAGCAGCCAGGGGGGAGCGGGAGATACGCAGTATTTT.

The rearrangement joins TRBV7-3 to TRBJ2-7, with 9 nucleotides matching TRBD2. The CDR3 is 17 amino acids. Germline V lookup: CDR1 SGHTA, CDR2 FQGTGA. The V segment lost 1 base and the J segment 0 bases; nucleotides outside the gene matches: 7. In DNA form, the CDR3 reads TGTGCCAGCAGCTTAAGTGCTAGCGGGATAAGCTCCTACGAGCAGTACTTC. Translation: CASSLSASGISSYEQYF.

The rearrangement links TRBV7-2 to TRBJ1-2, with a possible D match to TRBD1 (6 bases). This CDR3 comprises 15 residues. Germline CDR1 and CDR2: SGHTA and FQGNSA. Trimming stripped 1 base from V and 4 bases from J, with 13 bases between. CDR3 in DNA: TGTGCCAGCAGCTTAGGAGGACAGTCAATCTATGGCTACACCTTC. Its translation is CASSLGGQSIYGYTF.

The rearrangement links TRBV7-2 to TRBJ2-7; 9 bases map to TRBD2. V trimming: 5 bases; J trimming: 0 bases; junction bases outside the gene matches: 5. The germline gives CDR1 SGHTA, CDR2 FQGNSA. This CDR3 is built from 15 residues. The CDR3 sequence: CASSETSGSSYEQYF. CDR3 nucleotide sequence: TGTGCCAGCAGCGAGACTAGCGGCAGCTCCTACGAGCAGTACTTC.

V is TRBV20-1 and J is TRBJ1-1; D gene unclear. This CDR3 contains 12 residues. The V gene lost 3 bases and the J gene lost 5 bases, with 10 bases spanning the gap. The germline gives CDR1 DFQATT, CDR2 SNEGSKA (reference sequence). CDR3 sequence (DNA): TGCAGTGCTAGTAGGACGAGGACTGAAGCTTTCTTT. Translation gives CSASRTRTEAFF.

V gene TRBV28 combines with J gene TRBJ2-1; 7 positions agree with TRBD2. This CDR3 is built from 14 residues. Germline assignment: CDR1 MDHEN and CDR2 SYDVKM. Losses at the gene ends were 7 bases for V and 3 bases for J; bases not matched to a gene: 6. The CDR3 protein is CASNRLADYNEQFF. The CDR3 DNA reads as TGTGCCAGCAACAGACTAGCCGACTACAATGAGCAGTTCTTC.

This sequence joins TRBV6-5 and TRBJ1-1, with a tentative D call TRBD1 (6 bases). Germline V gives CDR1 MNHEY, CDR2 SVGAGI. The CDR3 runs 14 residues. The ends were cut back, 5 bases at V and 2 bases at J, with 12 bases in the middle. The CDR3: CASSLRTANTEAFF. Here the CDR3 DNA reads TGTGCCAGCAGTCTCCGGACAGCAAACACTGAAGCTTTCTTT.

The V call is TRBV20-1, the J call TRBJ1-4, with D perhaps TRBD1 (5 bases). Trimming took off 6 bases at V and 0 bases at J, with 11 bases between the two ends. The CDR3 contains 14 residues. Germline V gene lookup returns CDR1 DFQATT and CDR2 SNEGSKA (reference sequence). The CDR3 here is CSARQSATNEKLFF. In nucleotides, the CDR3 is TGCAGTGCCAGACAGTCGGCAACTAATGAAAAACTGTTTTTT.

V gene TRBV5-1 combines with J gene TRBJ2-6; a possible D gene is TRBD1 (7 bases). Germline lookup yields CDR1 SGHRS and CDR2 YFSETQ. The CDR3 covers 17 residues. V dropped 4 bases and J dropped 0 bases, with 14 bases sitting between them. The CDR3 reads CASSAGQSSSGANVLTF. Here the CDR3 DNA reads TGCGCCAGCAGCGCGGGACAGTCGAGCTCTGGGGCCAACGTCCTGACTTTC. Using reference TRBV5-1 and TRBJ2-6 for the parts outside the CDR3, the full variable domain is KAGVTQTPRYLIKTRGQQVTLSCSPISGHRSVSWYQQTPGQGLQFLFEYFSETQRNKGNFPGRFSGRQFSNSRSEMNVSTLELGDSALYLCASSAGQSSSGANVLTFGAGSRLTVL.

This sequence joins TRBV6-5 and TRBJ2-5; unclear D gene. Germline CDR1 and CDR2: MNHEY and SVGAGI. The CDR3 runs to 16 residues. Deletions cut 0 bases from V and 5 bases from J, with 16 bases between. This CDR3 is CASSYSISGLYETQYF. The CDR3 DNA is TGTGCCAGCAGTTACTCGATATCGGGCCTGTACGAGACCCAGTACTTC.

V usage is TRBV7-2 and J usage is TRBJ2-3, with unresolved D. Germline V lookup: CDR1 SGHTA, CDR2 FQGNSA. V dropped 1 base and J dropped 0 bases, with 8 bases sitting between them. The CDR3 loop spans 15 amino acids. CDR3 residues: CASSLGPTSTDTQYF. DNA of the CDR3: TGTGCCAGCAGCTTAGGTCCGACTAGCACAGATACGCAGTATTTT.

The chain joins TRBV30 to TRBJ2-1; D might be TRBD1 (8 bases). Per germline, CDR1 GTSNPN and CDR2 SVGIG (reference sequence). The germline V and J ends were trimmed by 2 bases and 8 bases, with 16 bases remaining between them. The CDR3 spans 14 residues. The chain's CDR3 is CAWSRTGGGDEQFF. The CDR3 DNA follows: TGTGCCTGGAGTCGCACAGGGGGAGGGGATGAGCAGTTCTTC.

The CDR3 DNA is TGCGCCAGCAGCCCCCAGGGCGGGATCGGATACGAGCAGTACTTC. It encodes CASSPQGGIGYEQYF. V and J are TRBV4-1 and TRBJ2-7; a possible D gene is TRBD2 (6 bases). The V and J ends lost 4 bases and 4 bases respectively, with 17 bases between them. CDR1 and CDR2 (germline): MGHRA, YSYEKL. There are 15 residues in the CDR3.

The rearrangement links TRBV2 to TRBJ2-7; no definite D call. Between the trimmed V and J ends, which lost 1 base and 4 bases, there was a span of 5 bases. CDR3 length: 12 amino acids. Per germline, CDR1 SNHLY and CDR2 FYNNEI. In DNA, the CDR3 is TGTGCCAGCAGTGAAGGAGGTTACGAGCAGTACTTC. Its protein product is CASSEGGYEQYF. The whole variable domain, remainder taken from reference TRBV2 and TRBJ2-7, is EPEVTQTPSHQVTQMGQEVILRCVPISNHLYFYWYRQILGQKVEFLVSFYNNEISEKSEIFDDQFSVERPDGSNFTLKIRSTKLEDSAMYFCASSEGGYEQYFGPGTRLTVT.

The chain has TRBV6-2 or TRBV6-3 and TRBJ1-5; no firm D call. Germline CDR1 is MNHEY and CDR2 is SVGEGT. CDR3 size: 12 residues. Between the trimmed V and J ends, which lost 2 bases and 9 bases, there was a span of 8 bases. CDR3 protein: CASSYQNTPQHF. CDR3 DNA: TGTGCCAGCAGTTACCAAAACACGCCCCAGCATTTT.

This clonotype was observed once. V gene TRBV3-1 combines with J gene TRBJ1-1; D ambiguous. The CDR3 length is 16 residues. Per germline, CDR1 LGHDT and CDR2 YNNKEL (reference sequence). The V end was cut by 0 bases, the J end by 2 bases, with 13 bases between. The CDR3 DNA sequence: TGTGCCAGCAGCCAAGACCGGGCGCACCATAACACTGAAGCTTTCTTT. It translates to CASSQDRAHHNTEAFF.

This clonotype was seen just once. The V call is TRBV18, the J call TRBJ2-7; D perhaps matches TRBD2 (7 bases). The V end lost 1 base, the J end lost 10 bases, and 23 bases lay between the germline ends. The germline gives CDR1 KGHSH, CDR2 LQKENI. The CDR3 contains 16 residues. Written as DNA, the CDR3 is TGTGCCAGCTCACCACGGGGGGGAAGGACAGAAAATCCTCAGTACTTC. Amino acids: CASSPRGGRTENPQYF.